This TCR beta chain emerged from a study of CD8 T cells in Susac syndrome. Reverse transcription used roughly 0.5 to 1 ug RNA and random hexamers. Multiplex PCR with immunoSEQ amplified the TCR beta CDR3 across 54 Vbeta and 13 Jbeta. TCRdb fed the immunoSEQ multiplex PCR reads into MiXCR, producing one record per CDR3 protein. The top ten clones hold 0.2% to 0.25% of a sample with 69,000 or so distinct CDR3 sequences, approximately 95% of them seen once. From blood CD8+ and CD4+ T cells, TCR beta sequences were generated. The control participants were healthy donors, and these controls were matched with respect to both age and sex. The CDR3 has 16 amino acids. Germline trimming cut 1 base from V and 8 bases from J; bases unmatched to any gene: 10. Germline loops: CDR1 LGHNA, CDR2 YSLEER.

The clonotype originates from a human donor in good health. The sequenced sample was CD8+ T cells from PBMCs. V is TRBV4-3 and J is TRBJ2-1; the match to TRBD2 covers 8 bases. DNA of the CDR3: TGCGCCAGCAGCCAAGCGCATAGCGGGGATCGGCATGAGCAGTTCTTC. It specifies CASSQAHSGDRHEQFF.